Listed here is a single TCR beta chain. The target antigen is unknown. The protocol was immunoSEQ multiplex PCR, while the TCRdb copy is restricted to in-frame clones and leaves out a portion. The data hold approximately 100,000 clones, with roughly nine tenths observed a single time. The sample originates from a study of OX40 agonist ivuxolimab in advanced cancers. Germline CDR1 GTSNPN, CDR2 SVGIG (reference sequence). J was trimmed by 0 bases and V by 0 bases; bases with no gene match: 4. The CDR3 loop spans 16 amino acids. Whole-study results and caveats: The antigens recognized by the expanded peripheral T cells, that is their antigen specificity, were not determined. At 0.1 to 3.0 mg/kg and by week 6, CD4+ and CD8+ T cells in the blood had expanded clonally.

The starting material was CD4+ or CD8+ T cells sorted from blood, obtained in a trial of the OX40 agonist ivuxolimab. The chain is built from TRBV30 and TRBJ1-3; 8 positions agree with TRBD1. This sequence originates from an adult with an advanced solid tumor such as melanoma, head and neck, liver or kidney cancer. Written as DNA, the CDR3 is TGTGCCTGGAGTGTACAGGGGGTTAGCTCTGGAAACACCATATATTTT. Translated, it gives CAWSVQGVSSGNTIYF.